Shown below are 18 T cell receptor beta chains from a single sample sequenced in a study of blood T cell repertoires in COVID-19. Only in-frame clones appear in the TCRdb table, and some are missing; sequencing was by immunoSEQ multiplex PCR. The sample holds around 150,000 clones; about 88% are singletons and the top ten take 0.8% to 1.2%. Input material: peripheral blood. The receptors derive from a man in his forties with acute or convalescent COVID-19.

The V call is TRBV28, the J call TRBJ1-1; D gene ambiguous. Germline CDR1 reads MDHEN; CDR2 reads SYDVKM. V was clipped by 6 bases and J by 4 bases, with 12 bases between them. This CDR3 is built from 13 residues. The CDR3 region has the DNA TGTGCCAGCAGGGCCTTTCGGAGCACTGAAGCTTTCTTT. The encoded protein is CASRAFRSTEAFF.

V gene TRBV29-1 combines with J gene TRBJ2-7, with D possibly being TRBD1 (5 bases). The CDR3 runs to 10 residues. Looked up from germline, CDR1 is SQVTM and CDR2 is ANQGSEA. The V gene lost 6 bases and the J gene lost 6 bases, with 9 bases spanning the gap. In DNA form, the CDR3 reads TGCAGCGTGCAGGGTCCCGAGCAGTACTTC. Translating gives CSVQGPEQYF.

There are a few counts of this clone. The chain recombines TRBV12-5 with TRBJ1-1; D is uncertain. This CDR3 is built from 13 residues. V was pared by 3 bases and J by 0 bases, with 5 bases between. In germline, CDR1 is LGHNT, CDR2 FRNRAP. The CDR3 sequence is CASGFTVNTEAFF. In DNA, the CDR3 is TGTGCTAGTGGTTTTACGGTGAACACTGAAGCTTTCTTT.

This chain links TRBV2 with TRBJ1-1; D may be TRBD1 (5 bases). V dropped 4 bases and J dropped 4 bases, with 19 bases sitting between them. Germline CDR1 and CDR2: SNHLY and FYNNEI. The CDR3 consists of 16 residues. DNA for the CDR3: TGTGCCAGCAGTGGAGGTTGGGGGGGGTCTGGCACTGAAGCTTTCTTT. Its protein is CASSGGWGGSGTEAFF.

This chain uses TRBV5-1 with TRBJ1-4, with a weak D call TRBD1 (5 bases). There are 16 residues in the CDR3. Germline lookup yields CDR1 SGHRS and CDR2 YFSETQ. V was trimmed by 1 base and J by 0 bases, leaving 10 bases between them. The CDR3 DNA sequence: TGCGCCAGCAGCTTGTCGGGGGGTGCAACTAATGAAAAACTGTTTTTT. Translation gives CASSLSGGATNEKLFF. The whole variable domain, filled in from reference TRBV5-1 and TRBJ1-4, reads KAGVTQTPRYLIKTRGQQVTLSCSPISGHRSVSWYQQTPGQGLQFLFEYFSETQRNKGNFPGRFSGRQFSNSRSEMNVSTLELGDSALYLCASSLSGGATNEKLFFGSGTQLSVL.

The CDR3 loop is CASRGTGRNTEAFF. As DNA, the CDR3 is TGTGCCAGCAGGGGGACAGGGAGGAACACTGAAGCTTTCTTT. V is TRBV6-4 and J is TRBJ1-1; 9 bases are a match to TRBD1. The CDR3 runs to 14 residues. The germline gives CDR1 MRHNA, CDR2 SNTAGT. Germline trimming cut 6 bases from V and 1 base from J; bases unmatched to any gene: 3.

V usage is TRBV18 and J usage is TRBJ2-1; maybe TRBD2 (6 bases). The CDR3 contains 14 residues. The germline V gene has CDR1 KGHSH and CDR2 LQKENI. The ends were cut back, 4 bases at V and 2 bases at J, with 9 bases in the middle. CDR3 in DNA: TGTGCCAGCTCACGTGGGACTCCCTACAATGAGCAGTTCTTC. Translation gives CASSRGTPYNEQFF.

The chain joins TRBV29-1 to TRBJ1-2; possibly TRBD1 for D (6 bases). The CDR3 length is 15 residues. CDR1 and CDR2 from the germline V gene are SQVTM and ANQGSEA. V was pared by 0 bases and J by 4 bases, with 15 bases between. CDR3 in amino acids: CSVEDRGGATYGYTF. CDR3 nucleotide sequence: TGCAGCGTTGAAGATCGGGGGGGGGCCACCTATGGCTACACCTTC. The full variable domain, rest sourced from reference TRBV29-1 and TRBJ1-2, is SAVISQKPSRDICQRGTSLTIQCQVDSQVTMMFWYRQQPGQSLTLIATANQGSEATYESGFVIDKFPISRPNLTFSTLTVSNMSPEDSSIYLCSVEDRGGATYGYTFGSGTRLTVV.

This clone was counted a single time. The CDR3 bases are TGTGCCAGCAGTGAGGCAGCCGGGGGGTGGGCCCAGTACTTC. This codes for CASSEAAGGWAQYF. The gene calls are TRBV6-4 and TRBJ2-5, with 7 bases matching TRBD2. Germline V CDR1 and CDR2: MRHNA, SNTAGT. This CDR3 is 14 amino acids long. V was pared by 3 bases and J by 9 bases, with 10 bases of the junction left unmatched.

This clone showed up just a few times. V gene TRBV30 combines with J gene TRBJ2-7; D not resolved. V lost 2 bases and J lost 3, with 8 bases in between. This CDR3 has 12 residues. Germline V gene lookup returns CDR1 GTSNPN and CDR2 SVGIG (reference sequence). The DNA for the CDR3 is TGTGCCTGGAGTCCTTCTCTCTACGAGCAGTACTTC. Its translation: CAWSPSLYEQYF.

The chain uses TRBV7-2 and TRBJ2-1; TRBD2 matches 8 bases. Trimming removed 4 bases from V and 4 bases from J; junction bases left unmatched: 3. This CDR3 contains 14 residues. Germline V gene data show CDR1 as SGHTA and CDR2 as FQGNSA. CDR3 DNA: TGTGCCAGCAGCTCGGGACTAGGGTACAATGAGCAGTTCTTC. Amino acids: CASSSGLGYNEQFF.

V gene TRBV5-1 combines with J gene TRBJ2-5; weak D call: TRBD2 (6 bases). The CDR3 covers 14 residues. The V and J ends lost 4 bases and 3 bases respectively, with 13 bases between them. Germline V lookup: CDR1 SGHRS, CDR2 YFSETQ. CDR3 sequence: CASSTPGVKETQYF. CDR3 nucleotide sequence: TGCGCCAGCAGCACCCCGGGGGTCAAAGAGACCCAGTACTTC.

The CDR3 coding sequence is TGTGCCAGCAGTCGCGCCGGGTTTGGCTACACCTTC. Translating gives CASSRAGFGYTF. J is TRBJ1-2 and V is TRBV12-3 or TRBV12-4, with D unclear. V lost 5 bases and J lost 7, with 11 bases in between. This CDR3 contains 12 residues.

This sequence joins TRBV18 and TRBJ1-6; 8 bases are shared with TRBD1. The V gene's germline CDR1 is KGHSH and CDR2 LQKENI. Unmatched junction bases numbered 4, after V lost 3 bases and J lost 6 bases. This CDR3 is built from 15 residues. The CDR3 DNA sequence: TGTGCCAGCTCACCGGGACAGGCCTCTAATTCACCCCTCCACTTT. Encoded protein: CASSPGQASNSPLHF.

The chain joins TRBV28 to TRBJ1-2; D is unclear. CDR3 length: 14 amino acids. Germline V gene lookup returns CDR1 MDHEN and CDR2 SYDVKM. Trimming cost V 7 bases and J 8 bases, with 20 bases left between them. The CDR3, as DNA: TGTGCCAGCACTAATCTACCCGGACTGGGAGGCTACACCTTC. It translates to CASTNLPGLGGYTF.

This clone was picked up a small number of times. The chain carries TRBV18 and TRBJ1-1, with a tentative D call TRBD1 (5 bases). Deletions cut 4 bases from V and 3 bases from J, with 12 bases between. Looked up from germline, CDR1 is KGHSH and CDR2 is LQKENI. This CDR3 has 14 amino acids. The chain's CDR3 is CASSREQGDTEAFF. CDR3 DNA sequence: TGTGCCAGCTCACGCGAACAAGGGGACACTGAAGCTTTCTTT.

The V gene is TRBV7-9, the J gene TRBJ2-3, with 8 nucleotides matching TRBD2. This CDR3 has 18 amino acids. Germline CDR1 and CDR2: SEHNR and FQNEAQ (reference sequence). Losses at the gene ends were 4 bases for V and 1 base for J; bases not matched to a gene: 13. CDR3 sequence reads: CASSSLPGGVGGTDTQYF. The CDR3, as DNA: TGTGCCAGCAGCTCCCTCCCCGGGGGGGTAGGTGGCACAGATACGCAGTATTTT.

The rearrangement uses TRBV14 and TRBJ2-6, with D possibly matching TRBD1 (5 bases). The V gene's germline CDR1 is SGHDN and CDR2 FVKESK. V lost 0 bases and J lost 2, with 8 bases in between. CDR3 length: 16 residues. For the CDR3, the DNA is TGTGCCAGCAGCCAAGATGTCAGGGCTGGGGCCAACGTCCTGACTTTC. Protein: CASSQDVRAGANVLTF.